This entry describes one TCR beta chain. The same CDR3 is also encoded by other DNA sequences in this sample. Adults between roughly 18 and 89 years of age took part from some 25 US areas. Authors' methods: Nucleated cell number was recorded as an estimate derived from reference gene primer amplification. Produced via immunoSEQ multiplex PCR; TCRdb's table is partial and in-frame only. Clonal size and the V and J genes are those of that table, whereas D and trimming came from the DNA. This sample has more than 300,000 clones, with over 85% found just once. This entry comes from a study of blood T cell repertoires in COVID-19. The germline CDR1 and CDR2 sequences are DFQATT and SNEGSKA (reference sequence). The CDR3 consists of 10 residues. Trimming removed 6 bases at V and 8 bases at J, with 8 bases between.

The receptor was isolated from a woman aged 25 to 39 who had recovered from COVID-19. V and J are TRBV20-1 and TRBJ2-1, with D perhaps matching TRBD2 (6 bases). The sequenced sample consisted of PBMCs or T cells enriched from blood (not recorded which). CDR3 sequence (DNA): TGCAGTGCGACGGGAGATGAGCAGTTCTTC. Amino acid sequence: CSATGDEQFF.